This is a list of T cell receptor beta chains from one sample in a study of cytomegalovirus exposure and HLA in healthy donors. This table comes from immunoSEQ multiplex PCR, and its TCRdb copy is limited to in-frame clones, with some not included. In the table there are 60,000 or so clones, about 77% of which are singletons. Sample: PBMCs. Receptor source: a female donor in good health and CMV-seronegative. Both conserved end residues are part of each CDR3. D genes are given only for firm matches. The size entry is marked missing in some rows and otherwise reads once, few, many or a size class.

j_call v_call clone_size d_call cdr3_aa cdr3_nt
TRBJ2-1 TRBV19 once TRBD2 CASSLESSGKSYNEQFF TGTGCCAGTAGTCTCGAATCTAGCGGGAAGAGCTACAATGAGCAGTTCTTC
TRBJ1-4 TRBV6-5 - - CASRDRSNEKLFF TGTGCCAGCAGAGACAGGAGTAATGAAAAACTGTTTTTT
TRBJ2-7 TRBV25-1 - - CASSDRYEQYF TGTGCCAGCAGTGACAGGTACGAGCAGTACTTC
TRBJ2-5 TRBV28 - TRBD1 CASSLTGEETQYF TGTGCCAGCAGTTTAACAGGGGAAGAGACCCAGTACTTC
TRBJ2-7 TRBV2 - TRBD2 CASSEVGLAGGSYTYEQYF TGTGCCAGCAGTGAAGTAGGACTAGCGGGAGGGTCTTACACCTACGAGCAGTACTTC
TRBJ2-1 TRBV30 - TRBD2 CAWSVLTSGGFNEQFF TGTGCCTGGAGTGTACTGACTAGCGGGGGATTCAATGAGCAGTTCTTC
TRBJ2-5 TRBV7-2 once - CASSLIQETQYF TGTGCCAGCAGTTTAATACAAGAGACCCAGTACTTC
TRBJ1-2 TRBV7-2 few - CASSLDTTSNYGYTF TGTGCCAGCAGCTTGGACACTACCTCTAACTATGGCTACACCTTC
TRBJ2-3 TRBV11-1 - - CASSPGLRMTTDTQYF TGTGCCAGCAGCCCCGGACTACGGATGACCACAGATACGCAGTATTTT
TRBJ1-5 TRBV18 - - CASSPRGLGNQPQHF TGTGCCAGCTCACCACGGGGGCTTGGCAATCAGCCCCAGCATTTT
TRBJ2-5 TRBV19 few - CASSISAGKETQYF TGTGCCAGTAGTATCTCGGCAGGGAAAGAGACCCAGTACTTC
TRBJ2-2 TRBV5-1 - TRBD2 CASSFSWGASGSDTGELFF TGCGCCAGCAGCTTCTCGTGGGGGGCTAGCGGGAGCGACACCGGGGAGCTGTTTTTT
TRBJ2-5 TRBV14 - TRBD1 CASSQGVWDRGKGAQKETQYF TGTGCCAGCAGCCAAGGTGTCTGGGACAGGGGCAAGGGAGCCCAAAAAGAGACCCAGTACTTC
TRBJ2-3 TRBV28 - TRBD1 CASRSGTEDTQYF TGTGCCAGCAGATCCGGGACAGAAGATACGCAGTATTTT
TRBJ2-7 TRBV7-2 - TRBD2 CASSLGTSSGRTVEQYF TGTGCCAGCAGCTTAGGTACGTCTAGCGGGAGGACTGTCGAGCAGTACTTC
TRBJ1-1 TRBV6-4 - - CASSVAPGNTEAFF TGTGCCAGCAGTGTTGCCCCGGGAAACACTGAAGCTTTCTTT
TRBJ2-7 TRBV29-1 medium-sized TRBD2 CSVEGPSGSSALDEQYF TGCAGCGTTGAGGGTCCTAGCGGGAGTAGTGCGTTAGACGAGCAGTACTTC
TRBJ1-4 TRBV10-3 few - CAISTAKNEKLFF TGTGCCATATCGACAGCCAAGAATGAAAAACTGTTTTTT
TRBJ2-7 TRBV15 - TRBD1 CATSTRGQGPYEQYF TGTGCCACCAGCACCCGGGGACAGGGACCCTACGAGCAGTACTTC
TRBJ1-6 TRBV6-1 - TRBD1 CASSPITGGGSPLHF TGTGCCAGCAGCCCAATAACAGGGGGCGGTTCACCCCTCCACTTT
TRBJ1-1 TRBV7-3 - - CASSLAGNTEAFF TGTGCCAGCAGCCTAGCGGGGAACACTGAAGCTTTCTTT
TRBJ2-1 TRBV11-2 - TRBD2 CASSLVAGGDNEQFF TGTGCCAGCAGCTTGGTAGCGGGAGGGGACAATGAGCAGTTCTTC
TRBJ2-1 TRBV6-1 - - CASKTGHGSYNEQFF TGTGCCAGCAAGACTGGACACGGCTCCTACAATGAGCAGTTCTTC
TRBJ2-1 TRBV7-2 few TRBD2 CASSFGLVDYNEQFF TGTGCCAGCAGCTTCGGACTAGTAGACTACAATGAGCAGTTCTTC
TRBJ2-6 TRBV9 - - CASSLGGTALSGANVLTF TGTGCCAGCAGCTTAGGGGGGACAGCTCTCTCTGGGGCCAACGTCCTGACTTTC
TRBJ1-1 TRBV6-5 - TRBD1 CASSQRTGNTEAFF TGTGCCAGCAGCCAACGGACAGGGAACACTGAAGCTTTCTTT
TRBJ2-3 TRBV4-2 - TRBD2 CASSTSGGVSSDTQYF TGTGCCAGCAGTACTAGCGGGGGAGTTTCATCTGATACGCAGTATTTT
TRBJ2-7 TRBV19 - TRBD2 CASSADSGTSRSYEQYF TGTGCCAGTAGCGCTGATTCCGGGACTAGCCGCTCCTACGAGCAGTACTTC
TRBJ1-4 TRBV28 - TRBD1 CASSTLRWDRDEKLFF TGTGCCAGCAGTACACTACGGTGGGACAGGGATGAAAAACTGTTTTTT
TRBJ2-3 TRBV28 - - CASSSPGTDTQYF TGTGCCAGCAGTTCGCCGGGCACAGATACGCAGTATTTT
TRBJ2-4 TRBV18 - TRBD1 CASSPPLQGVTKNIQYF TGTGCCAGCTCACCACCCCTCCAGGGGGTAACCAAAAACATTCAGTACTTC
TRBJ1-2 TRBV7-9 - - CASSLASPQGGYTF TGTGCCAGCAGCTTAGCCTCCCCACAGGGAGGCTACACCTTC
TRBJ2-3 TRBV6-4 medium-sized TRBD2 CASSDSSGGPDTQYF TGTGCCAGCAGTGACTCTAGCGGGGGGCCAGATACGCAGTATTTT
TRBJ1-1 TRBV28 - TRBD1 CASSSPGQGQTEAFF TGTGCCAGCAGTTCTCCAGGACAGGGACAGACTGAAGCTTTCTTT
TRBJ2-5 TRBV5-3 - TRBD2 CARIRSGGGEETQYF TGTGCCAGAATCCGTAGCGGGGGAGGAGAGGAGACCCAGTACTTC
TRBJ2-1 TRBV2 - - CASSEKQGPYNEQFF TGTGCCAGCAGTGAAAAACAGGGCCCCTACAATGAGCAGTTCTTC
TRBJ2-1 TRBV6-5 - TRBD2 CASSGLAGGEQFF TGTGCCAGCAGCGGACTAGCGGGAGGTGAGCAGTTCTTC
TRBJ1-6 TRBV28 - - CASNMGGSDSPLHF TGTGCCAGCAATATGGGGGGATCGGATTCACCCCTCCACTTT
TRBJ1-4 TRBV6-1 once TRBD1 CASSEVRTGDEKLFF TGTGCCAGCAGTGAAGTGAGGACAGGGGATGAAAAACTGTTTTTT
TRBJ2-4 TRBV19 - TRBD2 CASSMLAGEGLAKNIQYF TGTGCCAGTAGTATGCTAGCGGGAGAAGGGTTAGCCAAAAACATTCAGTACTTC
TRBJ2-7 TRBV13 - - CASSRHYEQYF TGTGCCAGCAGCCGACACTACGAGCAGTACTTC
TRBJ2-7 TRBV19 - TRBD1 CASRGQGADHEQYF TGTGCCAGTAGGGGACAGGGGGCGGATCACGAGCAGTACTTC
TRBJ2-5 TRBV2 - TRBD1 CASSDGQGKTQYF TGTGCCAGCAGTGACGGACAGGGAAAGACCCAGTACTTC
TRBJ1-6 TRBV6-1 - TRBD1 CASSGQDSPLHF TGTGCCAGTTCGGGACAGGATTCACCCCTCCACTTT
TRBJ2-7 TRBV10-2 - - CASSELNEQYF TGCGCCAGCAGTGAACTGAACGAGCAGTACTTC
TRBJ1-1 TRBV7-9 - - CASSLGGQGNTEAFF TGTGCCAGCAGCTTAGGGGGCCAGGGTAACACTGAAGCTTTCTTT
TRBJ2-5 TRBV10-3 - - CAISERGRETQYF TGTGCCATCAGTGAAAGAGGAAGAGAGACCCAGTACTTC
TRBJ1-1 TRBV11-2 - TRBD1 CASSYRSGGANTEAFF TGTGCCAGCAGCTACAGATCAGGGGGCGCGAACACTGAAGCTTTCTTT
TRBJ2-2 TRBV2 - TRBD1 CASSTPGQGYTGELFF TGTGCCAGCAGTACTCCGGGACAGGGATACACCGGGGAGCTGTTTTTT
TRBJ2-1 TRBV19 - TRBD2 CASSIVRSGGHEQFF TGTGCCAGTAGTATAGTTCGCAGCGGGGGCCATGAGCAGTTCTTC
TRBJ1-2 TRBV19 once TRBD1 CASSQGVGNYGYTF TGTGCCAGTTCACAGGGGGTGGGTAACTATGGCTACACCTTC
TRBJ1-1 TRBV5-1 - - CASRQEGNTEAFF TGCGCCAGTCGTCAAGAGGGCAACACTGAAGCTTTCTTT
TRBJ2-1 TRBV7-2 - TRBD2 CASSPAPDLAGDRGNEQFF TGTGCCAGCAGCCCAGCTCCCGATTTAGCGGGAGATAGGGGCAATGAGCAGTTCTTC
TRBJ2-3 TRBV30 - - CAWSVGLAKDTQYF TGTGCCTGGAGTGTCGGGCTAGCCAAAGATACGCAGTATTTT
TRBJ1-1 TRBV5-1 - - CASSLDGRAPAEAFF TGCGCCAGCAGCTTGGATGGCAGGGCGCCGGCTGAAGCTTTCTTT